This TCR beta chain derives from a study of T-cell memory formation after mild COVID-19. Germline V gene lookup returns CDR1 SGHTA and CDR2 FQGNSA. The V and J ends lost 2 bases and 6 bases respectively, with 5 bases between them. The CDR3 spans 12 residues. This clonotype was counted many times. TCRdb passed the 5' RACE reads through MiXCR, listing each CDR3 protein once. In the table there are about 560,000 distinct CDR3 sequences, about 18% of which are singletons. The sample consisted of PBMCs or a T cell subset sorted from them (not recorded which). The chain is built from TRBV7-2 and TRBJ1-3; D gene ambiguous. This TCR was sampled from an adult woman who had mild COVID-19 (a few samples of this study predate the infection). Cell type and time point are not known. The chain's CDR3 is CASSLSPNTIYF. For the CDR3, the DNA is TGTGCCAGCAGCTTATCGCCAAACACCATATATTTT.